This TCR beta chain was sequenced during a study of T cell responses to AZD1222 COVID-19 vaccine. Clones were sequenced by immunoSEQ multiplex PCR, and TCRdb holds only the in-frame ones, with some missing. This table holds more than 95,000 clones, 92% found once. Investigators merged groups given second doses at roughly 4 or roughly 12 weeks. Comment on this clone: The antigen remains unidentified.

This CDR3 is 15 amino acids long. V was trimmed by 4 bases and J by 0 bases, leaving 11 bases between them. CDR1 is SGHRS, CDR2 YFSETQ, per germline. Overall study results and limits: Baseline serology detected seropositivity in only six AZD1222 recipients. With dominance at 160-218 and 743-854, vaccine-associated CD4 TCRs spanned spike. Clonal diversity may have been underestimated in mostly white British donors.

The source of this sequence is an adult who received the AZD1222 COVID-19 vaccine. The sample consisted of peripheral blood, taken 28 days after the second AZD1222 dose. The V and J genes are TRBV5-1 and TRBJ2-1; D perhaps matches TRBD2 (6 bases). Here the CDR3 DNA reads TGCGCCAGCAGCGATAGCGGAAGCTCCTACAATGAGCAGTTCTTC. Its translation is CASSDSGSSYNEQFF.